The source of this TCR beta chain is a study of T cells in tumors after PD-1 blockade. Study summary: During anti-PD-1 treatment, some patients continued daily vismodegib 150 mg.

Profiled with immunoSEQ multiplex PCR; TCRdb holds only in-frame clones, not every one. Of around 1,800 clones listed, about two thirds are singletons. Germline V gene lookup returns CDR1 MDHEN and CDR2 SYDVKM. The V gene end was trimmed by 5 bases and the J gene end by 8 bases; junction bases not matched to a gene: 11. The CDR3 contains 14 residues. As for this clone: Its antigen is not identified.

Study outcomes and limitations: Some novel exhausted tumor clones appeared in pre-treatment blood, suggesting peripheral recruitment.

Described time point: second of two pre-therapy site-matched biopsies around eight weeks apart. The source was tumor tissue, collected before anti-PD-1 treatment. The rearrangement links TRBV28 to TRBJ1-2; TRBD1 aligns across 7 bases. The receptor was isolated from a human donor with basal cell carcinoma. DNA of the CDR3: TGTGCCAGCAGTGTAAATACAGGGGCCCGCGGCTACACCTTC. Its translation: CASSVNTGARGYTF.